This passage covers 27 T cell receptor beta chains from one sample sequenced in a study of tumor and adjacent non-tumor tissue in lung cancer. The library came from three nested PCR rounds adapted from ARM-PCR protocols. TCRdb called the multiplex PCR reads again in MiXCR, with one record for every CDR3 protein. This table has 80,000 to 100,000 distinct CDR3 sequences, roughly 80% appearing once. No cell sorting was done before RNA was extracted from the tissue. Distant lung tissue was collected more than 3 cm away from the tumor edge. Source material: distant non-tumor lung tissue. The receptor set was obtained from a man aged 60 to 69 with small cell lung cancer.

About this clonotype: One base away lies a much larger clone, so this may be a sequencing read error. The rearrangement joins TRBV11-1 to TRBJ2-5; D call uncertain. Trimming removed 8 bases at V and 2 bases at J, with 12 bases between. Germline V gene lookup returns CDR1 SGHAT and CDR2 FQDESV (reference sequence). CDR3 length equals 13 residues. The CDR3 reads CASRSMAQETQYF. DNA for the CDR3: TGTGCCAGCCGCTCGATGGCACAAGAGACCCAGTACTTC.

Only one count was recorded for this clonotype. Because the CDR3 is missing its conserved closing phenylalanine or tryptophan, this is likely a read error. The V gene is TRBV11-1, the J gene TRBJ2-1; 7 bases agree with TRBD2. J lost 7 bases, V lost 4 bases, and 19 bases had no gene match. Germline V gene data show CDR1 as SGHAT and CDR2 as FQDESV (reference sequence). The CDR3 consists of 18 residues. The CDR3 bases are TGTGCCAGCAGCTCAGAATCGAGGACTAGTTGGAGTGGTAATGAGCAGTTCTCC. Translating it yields CASSSESRTSWSGNEQFS.

To note about this clonotype: One end of the junction does not line up with germline, which may come from a read error. The V gene is TRBV5-6, the J gene TRBJ2-5, with D possibly matching TRBD1 (6 bases). The CDR3 spans 16 residues. CDR1 is SGHDT, CDR2 YYEEEE, per germline. The chain's CDR3 is CAGSRVIGQLQETQCF. The CDR3 nucleotides read TGTGCCGGCAGCAGAGTCATTGGACAGCTCCAAGAGACCCAGTGCTTC.

As for this clonotype: This is likely a read error, given that the CDR3 carries no conserved phenylalanine or tryptophan at its end. The DNA is left out, because the CDR3 cannot be placed on it with certainty; the CDR3 is given as TCRdb lists it. V is TRBV6-2 or TRBV6-3 and J is TRBJ2-2; the D segment call TRBD2 is taken from the table without a DNA check. Germline V gene lookup returns CDR1 MNHEY and CDR2 SVGEGT. Both ends counted, the CDR3 spans 16 residues. The CDR3 sequence: CATTSSGRPNTGELSL.

This clonotype was recorded only once. One end of the junction fails to match germline, which may point to a read error. V is TRBV6-2 or TRBV6-3 and J is TRBJ2-1; D remains unclear. Germline loops: CDR1 MNHEY, CDR2 SVGEGT. The CDR3 has 13 amino acids. The CDR3 loop reads CASSTDPNNEQFF. CDR3 coding DNA: TGTGCCAGCAGTACCGATCCTAATAATGAGCAATTCTTC.

This clonotype was observed many times. The J gene is TRBJ1-2, the V gene TRBV29-1, with D possibly TRBD1 on 6 matching bases. The V gene's germline CDR1 is SQVTM and CDR2 ANQGSEA. CDR3 size: 12 residues. Trimming took 6 bases from V and 3 from J, leaving 11 bases between them. CDR3 protein: CSVAQGDYGYTF. The CDR3 DNA follows: TGCAGCGTCGCACAGGGCGACTATGGCTACACCTTC.

This clonotype has only a few counts. The chain is built from TRBV6-2 or TRBV6-3 and TRBJ1-5; 9 nucleotides align to TRBD1. The CDR3 length is 14 residues. Germline V gene sequence: CDR1 MNHEY, CDR2 SVGEGT. CDR3 sequence reads: CVTVAGQGNQPQHF. CDR3 DNA: TGTGTCACTGTTGCGGGACAGGGTAATCAGCCCCAGCATTTT.

This clonotype has at least ten counts. V is TRBV30 and J is TRBJ2-1, with D hard to call. Germline V gene data show CDR1 as GTSNPN and CDR2 as SVGIG (reference sequence). V was cut by 2 bases and J by 8 bases, with 13 bases left in between. The CDR3 runs to 13 residues. The CDR3 is CAWSLLVGDEQFF. In DNA, the CDR3 is TGTGCCTGGAGTCTCTTGGTCGGCGATGAGCAGTTCTTC.

This clonotype was counted only a few times. One base away lies a much larger clone, so this may be a sequencing read error. This likely comes from a read error, as the CDR3 has no conserved phenylalanine or tryptophan at its end. This chain uses TRBV28 with TRBJ2-1, with D maybe TRBD2 (5 bases). CDR3 size: 14 residues. Trimming took off 6 bases at V and 5 bases at J, with 14 bases between the two ends. Per germline, CDR1 MDHEN and CDR2 SYDVKM. As DNA, the CDR3 is TGTGCCAGCAGGCCTCCCGGGAAGAACAATGAGCAGTTCTAC. Protein sequence: CASRPPGKNNEQFY.

In the case of this clonotype: The junction departs from germline at one end; a sequencing error may be responsible. The chain has TRBV24-1 and TRBJ2-1; no clear D. The CDR3 loop spans 13 amino acids. The germline gives CDR1 KGHDR, CDR2 SFDVKD. The CDR3 spells CATSHGPCGEQFF. CDR3 in DNA: TGTGCCACCAGCCACGGACCATGCGGTGAGCAATTCTTC.

Of note for this clonotype: This CDR3 is missing its conserved last phenylalanine or tryptophan, likely due to a read error. V and J are TRBV29-1 and TRBJ1-2; D unclear. This CDR3 has 11 amino acids. The germline CDR1 and CDR2 sequences are SQVTM and ANQGSEA. In DNA, the CDR3 is TGCAACGTAGGGAGTAACTATGGCTACACCATC. It encodes CNVGSNYGYTI.

This clonotype was recorded once. The genes are TRBV6-2 or TRBV6-3 and TRBJ2-3, with D possibly being TRBD2 (5 bases). The CDR3 loop spans 16 amino acids. Germline CDR1 is MNHEY and CDR2 is SVGEGT. Trimming removed 4 bases at V and 2 bases at J, with 16 bases between. The DNA of the CDR3 is TGTGCCAGCAGTTGCACGGACTCACTCCTCACAGATACGCAGTATTTT. Protein sequence: CASSCTDSLLTDTQYF.

There are many counts of this clonotype. This chain uses TRBV6-1 with TRBJ2-1, with D maybe TRBD1 (6 bases). The CDR3 sequence is 15 residues long. V dropped 5 bases and J dropped 3 bases, with 14 bases sitting between them. CDR1 and CDR2 (germline): MNHNS, SASEGT. The CDR3 coding sequence is TGTGCCAGCAGTCCTGCGACAGGAAGCTACAATGAGCAGTTCTTC. It specifies CASSPATGSYNEQFF.

This clonotype was observed many times. A much bigger clone sits one base away, suggesting this may be a read error. This chain joins TRBV6-1 and TRBJ1-2, with unresolved D. This CDR3 comprises 13 residues. Germline loops: CDR1 MNHNS, CDR2 SASEGT. Trimming took 5 bases from V and 4 from J, leaving 11 bases between them. The CDR3 nucleotides are TGTGCCAGCAGTTGGACGACGAGCTATGGCTACACCTTC. It translates to CASSWTTSYGYTF.

Concerning this clonotype: The CDR3 ends on some other residue instead of the conserved phenylalanine or tryptophan, so this is likely a read error. The chain uses TRBV29-1 and TRBJ2-5; tentatively, D is TRBD1 (5 bases). The CDR3 sequence is 10 residues long. Germline CDR1 and CDR2: SQVTM and ANQGSEA. This CDR3 is CSAGSETQYI. CDR3 DNA sequence: TGCAGCGCAGGGTCAGAGACGCAGTACATC.

This clonotype counts as medium-sized. The V call is TRBV5-4, the J call TRBJ2-1; D not certain. Germline loops: CDR1 SGHNT, CDR2 YYREEE (reference sequence). V was trimmed by 0 bases and J by 3 bases, leaving 16 bases between them. The CDR3 totals 17 residues. CDR3 nucleotide sequence: TGTGCCAGCAGCTTGGATCAGGCGACCCAGTACTACAATGAGCAGTTCTTC. It codes for CASSLDQATQYYNEQFF.

This clonotype was detected only once. Germline and junction disagree at one end, which may indicate a read error. The chain carries TRBV4-2 and TRBJ1-4; D remains unclear. The CDR3 totals 16 residues. Germline assignment: CDR1 LGHNA and CDR2 YNFKEQ. DNA of the CDR3: TGTGCCAGGAGCCAATTTCTTTCCGCGGCAACCGAAAAATTGTTTTTT. It codes for CARSQFLSAATEKLFF.

With regard to this clonotype: Since the CDR3 does not end with the conserved phenylalanine or tryptophan, this likely comes from a read error. This chain uses TRBV4-2 with TRBJ2-7; TRBD1 matches at 7 bases. Germline assignment: CDR1 LGHNA and CDR2 YNFKEQ. V was pared by 4 bases and J by 0 bases, with 6 bases of the junction left unmatched. The CDR3 has 15 amino acids. The CDR3 DNA reads TGTGCCAGCAGCCGAGAGAGGGACAGCTCCTACGAGCAGTACTCC. As protein: CASSRERDSSYEQYS.

The table lists this clonotype with many counts. The CDR3 DNA reads TGTGCCACCAGGGGGGCGGGAGGGCCACACAATGAGCAGTTCTTC. It codes for CATRGAGGPHNEQFF. The V gene is TRBV24-1, the J gene TRBJ2-1; TRBD2 matches at 9 bases. Germline assignment: CDR1 KGHDR and CDR2 SFDVKD. The J segment lost 5 bases and the V segment lost 7 bases, leaving 8 bases of the junction unmatched. The CDR3 runs 15 residues.

As to this clonotype: The final CDR3 position lacks the conserved phenylalanine or tryptophan, pointing to a likely read error. The genes are TRBV12-3 or TRBV12-4 and TRBJ2-5; TRBD1 or TRBD2 may be the D gene (5 bases each). The CDR3 is made up of 12 amino acids. In DNA form, the CDR3 reads TGTGTCAGCAGCCCCGGGGCAGAGACCCAGTACTCC. Encoded protein: CVSSPGAETQYS.

With respect to this clonotype: The CDR3 end shows no conserved phenylalanine or tryptophan, and so a read error is likely. The rearrangement joins TRBV6-5 to TRBJ1-4, with unresolved D. Trimming stripped 7 bases from V and 0 bases from J, with 15 bases between. The CDR3 runs to 16 residues. Germline CDR1 reads MNHEY; CDR2 reads SVGAGI. CDR3 protein: CASTIKNSATNEKLFV. CDR3 sequence (DNA): TGTGCCAGCACCATTAAGAATTCAGCAACTAATGAAAAACTGTTTGTT.

A remark on this clonotype: This could be a read error, since a much larger clone is one nucleotide away. This chain connects TRBV14 to TRBJ1-2, with a possible D match to TRBD1 (6 bases). The CDR3 covers 14 residues. The V gene's germline CDR1 is SGHDN and CDR2 FVKESK. The CDR3 loop reads CTSSPRRGAGGYTF. The CDR3 nucleotides are TGTACCAGCAGCCCCCGACGGGGGGCGGGAGGCTACACCTTC.

On this clonotype: Compared with germline, one end of the junction differs, possibly owing to a read error. The chain joins TRBV20-1 to TRBJ2-1, with D perhaps matching TRBD1 or TRBD2 (5 bases each). This CDR3 region has 12 residues. In germline, CDR1 is DFQATT, CDR2 SNEGSKA (reference sequence). In DNA form, the CDR3 reads TGTAATGGGGGTAGCTCCCTGAGTGAGCAGTTCTTC. It encodes CNGGSSLSEQFF.

The chain recombines TRBV11-2 with TRBJ2-7; maybe TRBD2 (5 bases). CDR3 length equals 14 residues. Germline CDR1 and CDR2: SGHAT and FQNNGV. CDR3 region: CASCLDRGVYEQHV. CDR3 sequence (DNA): TGTGCCAGCTGCTTAGATCGGGGAGTCTACGAGCAGCATGTC.

This clonotype was found a few times. The chain recombines TRBV5-4 with TRBJ2-1; TRBD2 might be the D (7 bases). The CDR3 is 14 residues long. The germline CDR1 and CDR2 sequences are SGHNT and YYREEE (reference sequence). The V and J ends lost 2 bases and 9 bases respectively, with 15 bases between them. CDR3 sequence reads: CASSLGLGGSEQFF. The CDR3 DNA reads as TGTGCCAGCAGCTTAGGACTAGGGGGGAGTGAGCAGTTCTTC.

This clonotype was detected once. Since the CDR3 does not end with the conserved phenylalanine or tryptophan, this likely comes from a read error. The DNA is left out, because the CDR3 cannot be placed on it with certainty; the CDR3 is given as TCRdb lists it. The rearrangement links TRBV28 to TRBJ2-7; the table's D call TRBD2 went unverified against the DNA. The V gene's germline CDR1 is MDHEN and CDR2 SYDVKM. Inclusive of both ends, the CDR3 amounts to 11 amino acids. CDR3 amino acids: CASGGSGTSHS.

This clonotype was counted a few times. Just one base apart from a much larger clone, this may be a read error. The chain recombines TRBV12-3 or TRBV12-4 with TRBJ1-5, with no clear D. Trimming pared 1 base from V and 4 bases from J, leaving 8 bases between. The CDR3 covers 14 residues. CDR3 nucleotides: TGTGCCAGCAGTTTAGTCAGCCTAAATCAGCCCCAGCATTTT. Its translation: CASSLVSLNQPQHF.